This TCR beta chain emerged from a study of CD8+ T cells in alopecia areata (dated by TCRdb to the late 2010s). Concerning the study at large: Treated patients were enrolled in an open-label pilot trial of oral tofacitinib at 5 to 10 mg twice daily for moderate-to-severe alopecia areata. Tofacitinib was administered for 6 to 18 months, and 6 months of follow-up off drug were then conducted to assess delayed response and recurrence. In both human patients and the C3H/HeJ mouse model, the study applied high-throughput TCRbeta sequencing to look at T cell clonal expansion in alopecia areata. Human TCRbeta sequencing covered scalp tissue and sorted CD4+ and CD8+ peripheral blood T cells from patchy and totalis/universalis alopecia areata patients and healthy controls. Patients on tofacitinib were biopsied at baseline and after 4 and 24 weeks of treatment, and several of the patients also had a later scalp biopsy. Clonality in the scalp was compared among normal scalp (n=4), patchy alopecia areata scalp (n=8), and alopecia totalis/universalis scalp (n=8). RNA was obtained with the PAXgene miRNA kit for fixed scalp, the miRNeasy kit for PBMCs, and the RNeasy kit for mouse skin. TCRbeta CDR3 regions were amplified by immunoSEQ multiplex PCR using 35 Vbeta forward and 13 Jbeta reverse primers. The investigation overall reported the following: Lesional scalp, especially in alopecia totalis/universalis, showed higher clonality and more expanded CD8+ clones than normal scalp, suggesting antigenic drive. Resident alphabeta T cells in normal human skin are also sequenced, complicating scalp TCR repertoire analysis, unlike mouse skin dominated by gammadelta T cells. TCR sequences shared between patients were less clear than in mice, possibly partly because of HLA diversity in the patient population.

The time point label, as the study defines it: baseline before oral tofacitinib. Lesional scalp punch biopsies and peripheral blood were obtained from alopecia areata patients. PBMCs were separated by density centrifugation and stained for CD3, CD4 and CD8, after which CD4+ and CD8+ T cells were sorted on a FACSAria. Turning to this clone: This clone's antigen is unknown. No quality values exist for individual bases; no much larger clone is one base distant.

The library came from the immunoSEQ multiplex PCR assay. RNA was extracted from all samples and reverse transcribed into cDNA, which served as template for TCR sequencing. SuperScript III was used for first-strand cDNA synthesis, primed with a 2:1 mix of oligo-dT and random hexamers. A synthetic immune receptor repertoire was used to gauge amplification bias, and whatever bias remained was removed computationally. The published analysis was carried out like this. Raw reads were preprocessed to remove errors, and CDR3 was defined according to IMGT conventions as the region from the conserved cysteine to phenylalanine. Clonality was computed by normalizing Shannon entropy by log2 of the number of productive unique TCRs and subtracting the result from 1. CD4 or CD8 identity of scalp clones was inferred by cross-referencing scalp TCRbeta sequences with sorted blood CD4 and CD8 repertoires. As stored in TCRdb, this immuneACCESS dataset retains in-frame rearrangements with V and J assigned. A fraction of the clones does not appear; measured against another copy, unresolved V genes explain less than half of the discrepancy, and the remainder lacks a known reason. That table is the source of V, J and clone size, and D and trimming were worked out from the DNA. The sample table records about 180,000 clones; roughly 63% of these occur just once. The ten largest clones capture about 1.5% of the sample.

Based on the germline V gene, the CDR1 and CDR2 sequences are SGHTA and FQGNSA. V is pared back by 4 bases and J by 2 bases, with 11 bases lying between the germline termini. Reading from cysteine to phenylalanine, the CDR3 counts 14 amino acids. The CDR3 DNA has 42 bases and is translated from base 1. The source material was CD4+ T cells sorted from blood, sampled at week 0. This receptor was obtained from a human donor with alopecia areata. Recombination joined TRBV7-2 with TRBJ2-5; perhaps TRBD1 is the D gene, with 5 bases matching. The sequenced DNA: TGTGCCAGCAGCTCCATTGACAGACAAGAGACCCAGTACTTC. It translates as CASSSIDRQETQYF.